This is a list of T cell receptor beta chains from one sample in a study of shared clonotypes between healthy human individuals. The table came from immunoSEQ multiplex PCR; TCRdb's copy has only in-frame clones and leaves some out. Counted here are 2 million to 2.5 million clones, around 95% occurring once; the ten biggest clones make up roughly 0.13%. Sequenced input: naive CD4+ T cells sorted from blood. The receptors shown here come from a man aged 18 to 35 in good health. CDR3s include the opening cysteine and the closing phenylalanine or tryptophan. Fields, in order: J gene, V gene, CDR3 protein.

j_call: TRBJ2-3; v_call: TRBV4-3; cdr3_aa: CASSGGITDTQYF
j_call: TRBJ2-5; v_call: TRBV25-1; cdr3_aa: CASRQPGSRLETQYF
j_call: TRBJ2-7; v_call: TRBV15; cdr3_aa: CATSRVTTYRPYEQYF
j_call: TRBJ2-7; v_call: TRBV7-8; cdr3_aa: CASSPNRLSFDRDYEQYF
j_call: TRBJ2-3; v_call: TRBV5-1; cdr3_aa: CASRSQGEATDTQYF
j_call: TRBJ2-3; v_call: TRBV5-1; cdr3_aa: CASSLVSGGAADTQYF
j_call: TRBJ2-7; v_call: TRBV6-5; cdr3_aa: CASKLRGRTSYEQYF
j_call: TRBJ1-6; v_call: TRBV4-2; cdr3_aa: CASSQDSHSVSPLHF
j_call: TRBJ2-7; v_call: TRBV7-2; cdr3_aa: CASSFLAGAYEQYF
j_call: TRBJ1-2; v_call: TRBV2; cdr3_aa: CARTTDYGYTF
j_call: TRBJ2-2; v_call: TRBV2; cdr3_aa: CASSVGQGAGELFF
j_call: TRBJ1-1; v_call: TRBV11-1; cdr3_aa: CASSSRDRVTEAFF
j_call: TRBJ1-2; v_call: TRBV28; cdr3_aa: CASSPQAVVYGYTF
j_call: TRBJ1-2; v_call: TRBV30; cdr3_aa: CAWTGGWFYGYTF
j_call: TRBJ1-2; v_call: TRBV7-9; cdr3_aa: CASSTRDQVGGYTF
j_call: TRBJ2-7; v_call: TRBV10-1; cdr3_aa: CASSLIETAYEQYF
j_call: TRBJ2-1; v_call: TRBV10-3; cdr3_aa: CAISESLGGARYNEQFF
j_call: TRBJ2-1; v_call: TRBV5-1; cdr3_aa: CASSQGTSSGNEQFF
j_call: TRBJ2-5; v_call: TRBV4-1; cdr3_aa: CASSPRGPETQYF
j_call: TRBJ2-1; v_call: TRBV16; cdr3_aa: CASSQTAGGIMSYNEQFF
j_call: TRBJ2-1; v_call: TRBV6-5; cdr3_aa: CASRSDVLGYNEQFF
j_call: TRBJ2-2; v_call: TRBV7-3; cdr3_aa: CASSPGQTDTGELFF
j_call: TRBJ2-7; v_call: TRBV6-1; cdr3_aa: CASSESWGTLEQYF
j_call: TRBJ1-1; v_call: TRBV28; cdr3_aa: CASSPEDRGNTEAFF